A selection of T cell receptor beta chains follows, all from one sample in a study of chemoradiotherapy in HPV16-positive cancers. The data were produced by immunoSEQ multiplex PCR, yet TCRdb's version contains in-frame clones alone and is incomplete. The sample carries some 31,000 clones, roughly nine tenths recorded once. This specimen was blood, taken from a patient who underwent chemoradiotherapy. The receptors stem from a human donor with HPV-associated anogenital cancer. The CDR3 runs from the conserved cysteine through the conserved F or W. A D gene is named only where the DNA matches it firmly. The size of a clone is reported for some rows only, either as once, few or many, or as a class for expanded clones.

d_call,j_call,clone_size,v_call,cdr3_aa,cdr3_nt
TRBD1,TRBJ1-2,-,TRBV7-2,CASRLTPTGTGRTYGYTF,TGTGCCAGCAGATTAACGCCCACCGGGACAGGCAGGACCTATGGCTACACCTTC
TRBD2,TRBJ2-2,-,TRBV7-2,CASSLVLAETTGELFF,TGTGCCAGCAGCCTCGTGCTAGCGGAGACCACCGGGGAGCTGTTTTTT
TRBD1,TRBJ1-4,-,TRBV5-4,CASSLAGTGFNEKLFF,TGTGCCAGCAGCTTGGCCGGGACAGGGTTTAATGAAAAACTGTTTTTT
-,TRBJ1-1,-,TRBV30,CAWSDGRWRGTEAFF,TGTGCCTGGAGTGACGGAAGATGGAGAGGCACTGAAGCTTTCTTT
TRBD1,TRBJ2-7,-,TRBV9,CASSTAGTGPYEQYF,TGTGCCAGCAGCACGGCCGGGACAGGACCCTACGAGCAGTACTTC
-,TRBJ1-5,-,TRBV5-1,CASSPGGGESNQPQHF,TGCGCCAGCAGCCCGGGCGGGGGCGAAAGCAATCAGCCCCAGCATTTT
TRBD2,TRBJ2-3,-,TRBV27,CASLARPGGYTQYF,TGTGCCAGCCTCGCCCGACCGGGGGGGTATACGCAGTATTTT
-,TRBJ2-7,-,TRBV5-5,CASSLTGGASYEQYF,TGTGCCAGCAGCTTGACGGGGGGCGCCTCCTACGAGCAGTACTTC
TRBD1,TRBJ1-2,once,TRBV30,CAWSGTGAGGYTF,TGTGCCTGGAGCGGGACAGGGGCGGGCGGCTACACCTTC
TRBD1,TRBJ1-2,-,TRBV7-2,CASRPPGQAYGYTF,TGTGCCAGCAGACCGCCGGGACAGGCCTATGGCTACACCTTC
-,TRBJ2-5,-,TRBV4-2,CASSLPFSGQETQYF,TGTGCCAGCAGCTTACCCTTCTCCGGCCAAGAGACCCAGTACTTC
-,TRBJ2-7,-,TRBV18,CASSPLNPGDEQYF,TGTGCCAGCTCACCTTTAAACCCCGGAGACGAGCAGTACTTC
-,TRBJ2-5,once,TRBV27,CASSSPPRGETQYF,TGTGCCAGCAGTTCTCCTCCCAGGGGTGAGACCCAGTACTTC
-,TRBJ2-7,once,TRBV7-6,CASSQEANEQYF,TGTGCCAGCAGCCAGGAGGCGAACGAGCAGTACTTC
TRBD2,TRBJ2-2,-,TRBV27,CASSWEASGNTGELFF,TGTGCCAGCAGTTGGGAGGCTAGCGGGAACACCGGGGAGCTGTTTTTT
-,TRBJ2-2,-,TRBV2,CASNRFRNTGELFF,TGTGCCAGCAATCGGTTTAGGAACACCGGGGAGCTGTTTTTT
-,TRBJ1-1,-,TRBV6-5,CASSYSYLGGNTEAFF,TGTGCCAGCAGTTACTCTTACCTCGGTGGGAACACTGAAGCTTTCTTT
TRBD1,TRBJ2-6,-,TRBV9,CASSGTPGQGSGANVLTF,TGTGCCAGCAGCGGAACTCCGGGACAGGGCTCTGGGGCCAACGTCCTGACTTTC
TRBD1,TRBJ1-1,-,TRBV9,CASSVEQGSNTEAFF,TGTGCCAGCAGCGTCGAACAGGGGTCGAACACTGAAGCTTTCTTT
-,TRBJ2-1,-,TRBV15,CATSRVGTEQFF,TGTGCCACCAGCAGAGTGGGGACTGAGCAGTTCTTC
-,TRBJ2-7,-,TRBV7-2,CASSLVAGNEQYF,TGTGCCAGCAGCTTAGTTGCAGGGAACGAGCAGTACTTC
-,TRBJ2-7,-,TRBV19,CASSERAGYEQYF,TGTGCCAGTAGTGAACGGGCCGGATACGAGCAGTACTTC
TRBD2,TRBJ2-3,-,TRBV27,CASSLLGGGGTDTQYF,TGTGCCAGCAGTTTATTGGGGGGAGGGGGCACAGATACGCAGTATTTT
TRBD1,TRBJ1-1,-,TRBV11-2,CASTGGRNTEAFF,TGTGCCTCTACAGGGGGTCGTAACACTGAAGCTTTCTTT
TRBD2,TRBJ2-7,few,TRBV2,CASSRTSAQQYF,TGTGCCAGCAGCCGCACTAGCGCCCAGCAGTACTTC
TRBD2,TRBJ2-5,-,TRBV11-2,CASSLTSGGAETQYF,TGTGCCAGCAGCTTAACTAGCGGGGGGGCGGAGACCCAGTACTTC
TRBD2,TRBJ2-7,once,TRBV7-9,CASSRYGGSYEQYF,TGTGCCAGCAGCCGATACGGGGGGTCCTACGAGCAGTACTTC
TRBD1,TRBJ1-1,-,TRBV5-1,CASSSGQGYTEAFF,TGCGCCAGCAGCTCAGGACAGGGGTACACTGAAGCTTTCTTT
-,TRBJ1-4,-,TRBV5-1,CASSPRPLGDEKLFF,TGCGCCAGCAGCCCCAGACCGTTGGGGGATGAAAAACTGTTTTTT
-,TRBJ2-5,-,TRBV14,CASSQGTFREQETQYF,TGTGCCAGCAGCCAGGGGACATTCAGGGAGCAAGAGACCCAGTACTTC
-,TRBJ1-5,-,TRBV5-8,CASSLGGRRVQPQHF,TGTGCCAGCAGCTTGGGGGGACGGCGGGTCCAGCCCCAGCATTTT
TRBD1,TRBJ2-3,-,TRBV7-2,CASSSARGDTQYF,TGTGCCAGCAGCTCTGCCAGGGGGGATACGCAGTATTTT
-,TRBJ2-7,-,TRBV7-8,CASSLGPSYEQYF,TGTGCCAGCAGCTTAGGACCCTCCTACGAGCAGTACTTC
-,TRBJ1-1,-,TRBV5-1,CASSWKEPGSTEAFF,TGCGCCAGCAGCTGGAAGGAGCCCGGGAGCACTGAAGCTTTCTTT
TRBD1,TRBJ1-1,-,TRBV4-3,CASSQESEGANTEAFF,TGCGCCAGCAGCCAAGAATCGGAGGGGGCTAACACTGAAGCTTTCTTT
TRBD1,TRBJ2-7,few,TRBV10-1,CASGRTGYPEQYF,TGCGCCAGCGGACGGACAGGGTATCCCGAGCAGTACTTC
TRBD2,TRBJ2-5,-,TRBV7-2,CASRGGTSKETQYF,TGTGCCAGCAGGGGCGGGACTAGCAAAGAGACCCAGTACTTC
-,TRBJ1-6,-,TRBV6-6,CASSSSGISYNSPLHF,TGTGCCAGCAGTTCATCTGGGATTAGCTATAATTCACCCCTCCACTTT
-,TRBJ1-2,-,TRBV9,CASSASPGVGDGYTF,TGTGCCAGCAGCGCGTCACCAGGGGTCGGTGATGGCTACACCTTC
-,TRBJ1-5,-,TRBV6-5,CASSINWPQHF,TGTGCCAGCAGCATAAACTGGCCCCAGCATTTT
-,TRBJ1-3,once,TRBV2,CASRGPASSGNTIYF,TGTGCCAGCAGGGGGCCCGCGAGCTCTGGAAACACCATATATTTT
-,TRBJ1-1,-,TRBV28,CASRHHRTNTEAFF,TGTGCCAGCAGACACCACAGAACGAACACTGAAGCTTTCTTT
-,TRBJ1-4,-,TRBV5-1,CASSLGPATNEKLFF,TGCGCCAGCAGCTTGGGACCTGCAACTAATGAAAAACTGTTTTTT
-,TRBJ2-7,-,TRBV7-9,CASRGTDLYEQYF,TGTGCCAGCAGAGGGACGGACCTTTACGAGCAGTACTTC
TRBD1,TRBJ1-4,-,TRBV5-1,CASSLEAGGEEWEKLFF,TGCGCCAGCAGCTTGGAGGCAGGGGGCGAAGAGTGGGAAAAACTGTTTTTT
TRBD1,TRBJ1-5,few,TRBV7-2,CASSPQGDSNQPQHF,TGTGCCAGCAGCCCTCAGGGGGATAGCAATCAGCCCCAGCATTTT
-,TRBJ1-1,-,TRBV7-9,CASSPGAPEAFF,TGTGCCAGCAGCCCAGGAGCCCCTGAGGCTTTCTTT
-,TRBJ2-1,-,TRBV2,CASSPDSNEQFF,TGTGCCAGCAGCCCCGACAGCAATGAGCAGTTCTTC
-,TRBJ2-1,-,TRBV11-2,CASSLELLAAGGYNEQFF,TGTGCCAGCAGCTTAGAACTACTAGCGGCAGGGGGCTACAATGAGCAGTTCTTC
-,TRBJ1-1,-,TRBV10-3,CATTGGAEAFF,TGTGCCACCACGGGGGGAGCTGAAGCTTTCTTT
TRBD2,TRBJ2-4,-,TRBV11-2,CASSRGEGNIQYF,TGTGCCAGCAGTCGGGGGGAGGGAAACATTCAGTACTTC